This is a list of T cell receptor beta chains from one sample in a study of T cells in Graves' hyperthyroidism and ophthalmopathy. TCRdb independently ran MiXCR on the multiplex PCR reads; one entry per CDR3 protein. The sample has approximately 620,000 distinct CDR3 sequences; roughly 14% are singletons. Sequencing input: blood. The receptors come from a young woman with Graves' hyperthyroidism that later progressed to Graves' ophthalmopathy. The CDR3 runs from the conserved cysteine through the conserved F or W. Fields, in order: J gene, V gene, clone size, D gene, CDR3 DNA, CDR3 protein. D genes are given only for firm matches. A row's size may be missing; if present it is once, few, many or a size class.

J: TRBJ2-7; V: TRBV6-6; size: many; D: -; DNA: TGTGCCAGCAGTTACTCGGCCGGAGGCCTTGACTACGAGCAGTACTTC; CDR3: CASSYSAGGLDYEQYF
J: TRBJ2-7; V: TRBV19; size: few; D: TRBD2; DNA: TGTGCCAGTAGTACCCAAGCGGGGCCCTACGAGCAGTACTTC; CDR3: CASSTQAGPYEQYF
J: TRBJ1-1; V: TRBV30; size: many; D: -; DNA: TGTGCCTGGAGCCCATACTCCTCCTTTAGAGACATGAACACTGAAGCTTTCTTT; CDR3: CAWSPYSSFRDMNTEAFF
J: TRBJ1-2; V: TRBV30; size: -; D: TRBD1; DNA: TGTGCCTGGGCGACAGGGGTGGATCGCTACACCTTC; CDR3: CAWATGVDRYTF
J: TRBJ2-1; V: TRBV3-1; size: many; D: TRBD2; DNA: TGTGCCAGCAGCCAAGATTTGGTGGCGGGAGGGGAGCAGTTCTTC; CDR3: CASSQDLVAGGEQFF
J: TRBJ2-7; V: TRBV7-2; size: many; D: -; DNA: TGTGCCAGCAGCTTTGAGTCGGGACCGGCGCAGGACTTC; CDR3: CASSFESGPAQDF
J: TRBJ2-5; V: TRBV25-1; size: -; D: -; DNA: TGTGCCAGCAGTAAGCGGGAGACCCAGTACTTC; CDR3: CASSKRETQYF
J: TRBJ1-2; V: TRBV7-9; size: many; D: TRBD1; DNA: TGTGCCAGCAGCTTCTTCGACAGGGGGAGAGGCTACACCTTC; CDR3: CASSFFDRGRGYTF
J: TRBJ1-4; V: TRBV9; size: many; D: -; DNA: TGTGCCAGCAGCGTAGGGACTAATGAAAAACTGTTTTTT; CDR3: CASSVGTNEKLFF
J: TRBJ2-3; V: TRBV14; size: many; D: -; DNA: TGTGCCAGCAGCCAAGATCATGCGTGGACAACTCAGGATACGCAGTATTTT; CDR3: CASSQDHAWTTQDTQYF
J: TRBJ1-1; V: TRBV9; size: -; D: TRBD1; DNA: TGTGCCAGCAGCGTCGGGACAGCCGACTTTGCTTTCTTT; CDR3: CASSVGTADFAFF
J: TRBJ2-1; V: TRBV20-1; size: few; D: TRBD2; DNA: TGCAGTGCTAATCCCCCCGGGTCTAGCGGGGGGCCTCGGGGGAATGAGCAGTTCTTC; CDR3: CSANPPGSSGGPRGNEQFF
J: TRBJ2-5; V: TRBV29-1; size: many; D: -; DNA: TGCAGCGTTACCAGGGGCCAAGAGACCCAGTACTTC; CDR3: CSVTRGQETQYF
J: TRBJ1-2; V: TRBV6-6; size: many; D: -; DNA: TGTGCCAGCAGTTACTCGGCGGCAGAGAACTATGGCTACACCTTC; CDR3: CASSYSAAENYGYTF
J: TRBJ2-3; V: TRBV12-5; size: few; D: TRBD2; DNA: TGTGCTAGTGGTTTGGTTACCCTTAGCGGGAGTTACGGAGATACGCAGTATTTT; CDR3: CASGLVTLSGSYGDTQYF
J: TRBJ1-1; V: TRBV7-3; size: -; D: TRBD1; DNA: TGTGCCAGCAGCTCTTCCGGACAGGGGGTCACTGAAGCTTTCTTT; CDR3: CASSSSGQGVTEAFF
J: TRBJ1-2; V: TRBV7-2; size: few; D: -; DNA: TGTGCCAGCAGCTCCCAGACGGACGATGGCTACACCTTC; CDR3: CASSSQTDDGYTF
J: TRBJ2-5; V: TRBV10-3; size: many; D: -; DNA: TGTGCCATCAGTGGATCAGGGAACCAAGAGACCCAGTACTTC; CDR3: CAISGSGNQETQYF